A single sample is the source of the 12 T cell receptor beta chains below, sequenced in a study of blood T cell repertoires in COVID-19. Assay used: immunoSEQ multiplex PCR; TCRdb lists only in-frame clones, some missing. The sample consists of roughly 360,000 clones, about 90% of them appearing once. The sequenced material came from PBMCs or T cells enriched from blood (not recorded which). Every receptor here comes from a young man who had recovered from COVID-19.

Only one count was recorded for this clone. CDR3 sequence reads: CASSIGQTLHSPLHF. In DNA, the CDR3 is TGTGCCAGTAGTATTGGGCAAACTCTCCATTCACCCCTCCACTTT. The chain employs TRBV19 and TRBJ1-6; D remains unclear. The length of the CDR3 is 15 residues. V lost 3 bases, J lost 8 bases, and 14 bases lay in between. Germline V gene lookup returns CDR1 LNHDA and CDR2 SQIVND (reference sequence).

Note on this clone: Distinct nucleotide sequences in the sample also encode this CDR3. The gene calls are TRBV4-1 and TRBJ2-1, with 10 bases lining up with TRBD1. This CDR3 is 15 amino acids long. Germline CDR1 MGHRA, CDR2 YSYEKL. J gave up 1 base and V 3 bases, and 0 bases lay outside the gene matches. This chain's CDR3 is CASSQGQGSYNEQFF. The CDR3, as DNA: TGCGCCAGCAGCCAGGGACAGGGGTCCTACAATGAGCAGTTCTTC.

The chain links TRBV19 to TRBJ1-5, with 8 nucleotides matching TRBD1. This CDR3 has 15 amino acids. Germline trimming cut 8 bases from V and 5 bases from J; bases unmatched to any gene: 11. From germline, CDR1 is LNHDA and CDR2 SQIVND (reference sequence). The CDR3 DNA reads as TGTGCCAGTCGGAGCGGGGGGACAGGTTATCAGCCCCAGCATTTT. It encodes CASRSGGTGYQPQHF.

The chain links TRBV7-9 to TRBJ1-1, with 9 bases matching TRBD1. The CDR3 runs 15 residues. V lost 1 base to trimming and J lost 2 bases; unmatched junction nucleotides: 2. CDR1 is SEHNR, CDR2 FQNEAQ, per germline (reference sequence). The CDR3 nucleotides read TGTGCCAGCAGCTTAGAGGGACAGGGAAACACTGAAGCTTTCTTT. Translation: CASSLEGQGNTEAFF.

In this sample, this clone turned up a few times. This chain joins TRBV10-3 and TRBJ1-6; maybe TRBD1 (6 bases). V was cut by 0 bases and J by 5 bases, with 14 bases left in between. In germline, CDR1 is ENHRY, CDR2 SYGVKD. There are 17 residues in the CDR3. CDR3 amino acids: CAISESLGGRDNSPLHF. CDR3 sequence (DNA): TGTGCCATCAGTGAGTCGTTGGGGGGGCGAGATAATTCACCCCTCCACTTT.

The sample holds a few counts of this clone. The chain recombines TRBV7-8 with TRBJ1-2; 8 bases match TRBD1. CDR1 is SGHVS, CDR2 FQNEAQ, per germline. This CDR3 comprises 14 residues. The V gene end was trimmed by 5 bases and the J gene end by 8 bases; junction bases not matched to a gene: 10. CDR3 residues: CASSVPGQGEGYTF. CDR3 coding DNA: TGTGCCAGCAGCGTACCAGGACAGGGTGAAGGCTACACCTTC. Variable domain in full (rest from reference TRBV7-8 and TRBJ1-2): GAGVSQSPRYKVAKRGQDVALRCDPISGHVSLFWYQQALGQGPEFLTYFQNEAQLDKSGLPSDRFFAERPEGSVSTLKIQRTQQEDSAVYLCASSVPGQGEGYTFGSGTRLTVV.

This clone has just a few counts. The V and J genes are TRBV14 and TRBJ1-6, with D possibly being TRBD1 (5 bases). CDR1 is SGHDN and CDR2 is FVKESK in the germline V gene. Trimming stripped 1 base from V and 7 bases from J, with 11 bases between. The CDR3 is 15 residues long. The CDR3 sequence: CASSQGGGGNSPLHF. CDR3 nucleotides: TGTGCCAGCAGCCAAGGTGGGGGGGGGAATTCACCCCTCCACTTT.

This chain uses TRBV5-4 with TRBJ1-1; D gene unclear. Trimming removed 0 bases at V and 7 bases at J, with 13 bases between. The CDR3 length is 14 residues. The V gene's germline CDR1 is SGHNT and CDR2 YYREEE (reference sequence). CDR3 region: CASSLGREGFEAFF. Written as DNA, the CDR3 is TGTGCCAGCAGCTTGGGTCGGGAGGGTTTTGAAGCTTTCTTT.

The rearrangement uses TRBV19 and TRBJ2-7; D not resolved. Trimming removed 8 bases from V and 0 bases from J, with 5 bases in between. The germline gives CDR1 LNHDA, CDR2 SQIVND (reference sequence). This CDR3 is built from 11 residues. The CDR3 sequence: CASPRSYEQYF. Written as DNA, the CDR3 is TGTGCCAGTCCCCGCTCCTACGAGCAGTACTTC.

The CDR3 spells CASIRGHDTQYF. The DNA of the CDR3 is TGTGCCAGTATCAGGGGGCACGATACGCAGTATTTT. The chain recombines TRBV5-6 with TRBJ2-3; TRBD1 agrees at 8 bases. CDR1 SGHDT and CDR2 YYEEEE come from the germline V gene. J lost 6 bases, V lost 8 bases, and 5 bases had no gene match. The CDR3 runs to 12 residues.

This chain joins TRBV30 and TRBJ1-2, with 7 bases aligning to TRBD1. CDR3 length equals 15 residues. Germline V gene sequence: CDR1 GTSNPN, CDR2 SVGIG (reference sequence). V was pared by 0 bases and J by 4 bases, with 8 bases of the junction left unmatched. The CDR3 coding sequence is TGTGCCTGGAGTGTCCTCCTCGGACAGGTCTATGGCTACACCTTC. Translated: CAWSVLLGQVYGYTF.

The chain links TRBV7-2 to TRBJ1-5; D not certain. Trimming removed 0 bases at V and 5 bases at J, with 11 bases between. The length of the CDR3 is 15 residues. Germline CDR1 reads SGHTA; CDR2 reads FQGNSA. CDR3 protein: CASSLAPGGDQPQHF. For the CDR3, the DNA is TGTGCCAGCAGCTTAGCGCCGGGTGGCGATCAGCCCCAGCATTTT.